The subject of this entry is one TCR beta chain. Antigen: not known. Sequencing was performed with immunoSEQ multiplex PCR; in TCRdb, only in-frame clones are kept and a portion is missing. The sample includes some 3,000 clones, more than 85% of them seen just once. These data belong to a study of stem cell transplantation in POMP-related autoinflammatory disease. Overall study findings and caveats: Fewer unique TRB V-J gene pairings were identified in patients with PRAID.

CDR3 length: 18 residues. The chain is built from TRBV7-5 and TRBJ2-1; TRBD2 reflects the table's D call only, with no check against the DNA. TRBV7-5 constitutes a pseudogene. The receptor's source is a human patient with POMP-related autoinflammation and immune dysregulation (PRAID). Certain T cells may be donor cells from the graft. The material sequenced was CD4+ follicular helper T cells (Tfh) from PBMCs, taken after stem cell transplantation. CDR3 residues: CVRSLFGDGGEGYNEQFF. The CDR3, as DNA: TGTGTCAGAAGCTTATTCGGGGACGGGGGGGAAGGCTACAATGAGCAGTTCTTC.